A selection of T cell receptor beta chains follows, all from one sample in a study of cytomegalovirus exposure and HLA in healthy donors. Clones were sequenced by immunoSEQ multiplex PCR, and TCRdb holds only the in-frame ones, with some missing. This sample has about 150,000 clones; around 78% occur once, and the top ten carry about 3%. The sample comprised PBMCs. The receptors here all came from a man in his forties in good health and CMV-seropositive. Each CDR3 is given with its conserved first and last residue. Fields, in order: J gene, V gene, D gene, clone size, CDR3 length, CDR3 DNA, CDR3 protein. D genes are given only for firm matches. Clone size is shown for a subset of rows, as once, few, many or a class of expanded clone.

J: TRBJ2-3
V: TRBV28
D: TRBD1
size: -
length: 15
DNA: TGTGCCAGCAGTTCGTGGGACAGGGGCACAGATACGCAGTATTTT
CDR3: CASSSWDRGTDTQYF

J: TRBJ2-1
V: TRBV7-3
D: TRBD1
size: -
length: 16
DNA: TGTGCCAGCAGCTGGGCCGGGACAGGGATTAACAATGAGCAGTTCTTC
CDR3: CASSWAGTGINNEQFF

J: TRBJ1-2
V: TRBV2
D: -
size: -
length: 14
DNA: TGTGCCAGCATCGAACAGAGAGCTAACTATGGCTACACCTTC
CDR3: CASIEQRANYGYTF

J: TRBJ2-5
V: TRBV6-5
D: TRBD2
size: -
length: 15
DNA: TGTGCCAGCAGTTACCGGACTAGCGGGAGGGAGACCCAGTACTTC
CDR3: CASSYRTSGRETQYF

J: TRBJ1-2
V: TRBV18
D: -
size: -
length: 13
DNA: TGTGCCAGCTCACCTGCGGTTGACTATGGCTACACCTTC
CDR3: CASSPAVDYGYTF

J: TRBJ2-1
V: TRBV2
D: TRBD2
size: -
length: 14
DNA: TGTGCCAGCGGGACTAGCGGGAGCAAAAATGAGCAGTTCTTC
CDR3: CASGTSGSKNEQFF

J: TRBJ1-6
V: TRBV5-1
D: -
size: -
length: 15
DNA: TGCGCCAGCAGCTTGGAAGGGGCGGGGAATTCACCCCTCCACTTT
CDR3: CASSLEGAGNSPLHF

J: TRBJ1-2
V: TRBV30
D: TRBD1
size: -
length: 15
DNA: TGTGCCTGGATCCACGGGACAGCCGCCTCCTATGGCTACACCTTC
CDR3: CAWIHGTAASYGYTF

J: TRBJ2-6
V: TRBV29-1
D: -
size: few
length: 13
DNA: TGCAGCGTTGACACGGCTGGGGCCAACGTCCTGACTTTC
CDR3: CSVDTAGANVLTF

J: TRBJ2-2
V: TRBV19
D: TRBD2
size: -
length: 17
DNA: TGTGCCAGTAGTATTAAACTAGCGGATGCTTTTTTCGGGGAGCTGTTTTTT
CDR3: CASSIKLADAFFGELFF

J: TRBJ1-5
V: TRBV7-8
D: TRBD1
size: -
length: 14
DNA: TGTGCCAGCAGCCAGACAGGGCCTAATCAGCCCCAGCATTTT
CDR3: CASSQTGPNQPQHF

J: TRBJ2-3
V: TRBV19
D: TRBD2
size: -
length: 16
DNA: TGTGCCTCCTCCCGAGGCCAGCGGGAGAGGGCAGATACGCAGTATTTT
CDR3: CASSRGQRERADTQYF

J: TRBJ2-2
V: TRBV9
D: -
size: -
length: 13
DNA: TGTGCCAGCAGCAAAGGGGTCCCCGGGGAGCTGTTTTTT
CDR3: CASSKGVPGELFF

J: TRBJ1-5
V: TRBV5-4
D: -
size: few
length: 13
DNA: TGTGCCAGCAGCCCGACAGGAGGCCAGCCCCAGCATTTT
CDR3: CASSPTGGQPQHF

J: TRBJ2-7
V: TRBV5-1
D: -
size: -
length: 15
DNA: TGCGCCAGCAATACAGGGCGTTTTGACTCCTACGAGCAGTACTTC
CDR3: CASNTGRFDSYEQYF

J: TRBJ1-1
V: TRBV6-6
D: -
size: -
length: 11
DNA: TGTGCCAGCTTGGAGGGCACTGAAGCTTTCTTT
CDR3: CASLEGTEAFF

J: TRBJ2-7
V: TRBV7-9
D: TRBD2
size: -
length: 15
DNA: TGTGCCAGCAGCCGAGAGACTAGCGGGGTCCATGGGCAGTACTTC
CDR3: CASSRETSGVHGQYF

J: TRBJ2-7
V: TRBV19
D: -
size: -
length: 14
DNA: TGTGCCAGTAGTACGGGACTCCTGTCAGACGAGCAGTACTTC
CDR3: CASSTGLLSDEQYF

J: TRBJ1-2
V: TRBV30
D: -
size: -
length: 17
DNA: TGTGCCTGGAGTGTGTACGCCCGAGACTCTTTAAACTATGGCTACACCTTC
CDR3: CAWSVYARDSLNYGYTF

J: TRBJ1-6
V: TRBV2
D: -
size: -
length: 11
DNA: TGTGCCAGCAGCGTTAATTCACCCCTCCACTTT
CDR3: CASSVNSPLHF

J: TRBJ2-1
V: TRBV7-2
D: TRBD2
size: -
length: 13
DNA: TGTGCCAGCAGCCCCATTTGGGCTAGCGGGGGGTTCTTC
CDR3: CASSPIWASGGFF

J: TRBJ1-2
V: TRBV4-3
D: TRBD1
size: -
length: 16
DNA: TGCGCCAGCAGCCCCCTAGAGACAGGGGGAAGCTATGGCTACACCTTC
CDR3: CASSPLETGGSYGYTF

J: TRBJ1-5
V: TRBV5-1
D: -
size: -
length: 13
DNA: TGCGCCAGCAGAGGGGGGGACAATCAGCCCCAGCATTTT
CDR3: CASRGGDNQPQHF

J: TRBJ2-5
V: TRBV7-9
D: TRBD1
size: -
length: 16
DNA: TGTGCCAGCAGCTTAATGCTCGCGACAGGGCAAGAGACCCAGTACTTC
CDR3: CASSLMLATGQETQYF

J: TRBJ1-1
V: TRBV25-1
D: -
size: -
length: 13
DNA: TGTGCCAGCAGTGAATGGGAGTCCACTGAAGCTTTCTTT
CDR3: CASSEWESTEAFF

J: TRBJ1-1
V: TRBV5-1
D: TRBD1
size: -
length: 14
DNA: TGCGCCAGCACCGCCTCAGACAGGGGGACTGAAGCTTTCTTT
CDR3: CASTASDRGTEAFF